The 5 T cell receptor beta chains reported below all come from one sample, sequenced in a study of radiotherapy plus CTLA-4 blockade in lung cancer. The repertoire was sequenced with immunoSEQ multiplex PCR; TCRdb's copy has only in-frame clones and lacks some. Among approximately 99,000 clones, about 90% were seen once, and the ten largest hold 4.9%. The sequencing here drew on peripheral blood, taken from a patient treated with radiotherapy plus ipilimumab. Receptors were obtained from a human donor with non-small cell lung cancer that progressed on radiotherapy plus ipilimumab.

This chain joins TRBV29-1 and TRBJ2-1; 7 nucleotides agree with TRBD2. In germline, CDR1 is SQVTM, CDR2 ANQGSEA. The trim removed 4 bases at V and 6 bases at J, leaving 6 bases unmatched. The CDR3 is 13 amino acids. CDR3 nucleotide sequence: TGCAGCGTTGCCCCGGGACTACCCAATGAGCAGTTCTTC. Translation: CSVAPGLPNEQFF.

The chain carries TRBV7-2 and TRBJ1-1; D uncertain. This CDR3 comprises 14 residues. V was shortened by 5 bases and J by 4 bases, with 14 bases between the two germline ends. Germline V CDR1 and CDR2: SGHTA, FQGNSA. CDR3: CASSHDWTSTEAFF. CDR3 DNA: TGTGCCAGCAGCCACGACTGGACGAGCACTGAAGCTTTCTTT.

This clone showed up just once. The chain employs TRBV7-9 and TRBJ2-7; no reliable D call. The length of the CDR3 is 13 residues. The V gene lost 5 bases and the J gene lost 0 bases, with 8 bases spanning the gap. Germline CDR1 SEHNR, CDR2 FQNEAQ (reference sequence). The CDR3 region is CASSPDGSYEQYF. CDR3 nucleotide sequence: TGTGCCAGCAGCCCAGACGGCTCCTACGAGCAGTACTTC.

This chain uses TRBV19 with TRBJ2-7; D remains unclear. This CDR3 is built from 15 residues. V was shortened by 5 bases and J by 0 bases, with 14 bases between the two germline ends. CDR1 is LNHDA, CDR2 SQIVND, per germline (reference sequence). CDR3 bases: TGTGCCAGTAGTCCCCGGGTGGGAAGCTCCTACGAGCAGTACTTC. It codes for CASSPRVGSSYEQYF.

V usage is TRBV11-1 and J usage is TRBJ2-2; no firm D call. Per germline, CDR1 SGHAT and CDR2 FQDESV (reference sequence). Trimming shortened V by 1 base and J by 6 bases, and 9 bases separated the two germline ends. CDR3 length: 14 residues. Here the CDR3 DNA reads TGTGCCAGCAGCTTAGAGCAGCAGCCCGGGGAGCTGTTTTTT. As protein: CASSLEQQPGELFF.